The rows below give T cell receptor beta chains drawn from one sample of a study of blood T cells in healthy people across ages. TCRdb ran MiXCR on the 5' RACE reads and lists one entry per CDR3 protein. The sample has 700,000 to 800,000 distinct CDR3 sequences, about 40% seen once. Sequencing used blood. These receptors were taken from a woman in her sixties or seventies in good health. Each CDR3 is given with its conserved first and last residue. Fields, in order: V gene, clone size, J gene, D gene, CDR3 protein, CDR3 DNA. A D gene is named only where the DNA matches it firmly. Size is stated for part of the rows, as once, few or many counts, or as a class when the clone is expanded.

>TRBV20-1|few|TRBJ2-5|TRBD2
CSAPSSGSAQETQYF
TGCAGTGCACCTAGTAGCGGGAGCGCCCAAGAGACCCAGTACTTC
>TRBV4-2|few|TRBJ1-2|TRBD1
CASSQALTGNYGYTF
TGTGCCAGCAGCCAAGCGTTGACAGGGAACTATGGCTACACCTTC
>TRBV3-1|many|TRBJ2-5|TRBD2
CASSQQAGFMQTQYF
TGTGCCAGCAGCCAGCAAGCGGGGTTCATGCAGACCCAGTACTTC
>TRBV6-1|few|TRBJ1-2|NA
CASSDGTSGYTF
TGTGCCAGCAGTGATGGGACGTCTGGCTACACCTTC
>TRBV11-2|NA|TRBJ2-1|NA
CASSLGWGKFTYEQFF
TGTGCCAGCAGCTTGGGTTGGGGGAAATTCACGTATGAGCAGTTCTTC
>TRBV4-3|NA|TRBJ2-1|TRBD2
CASSQELIAGVAIGEQFF
TGCGCCAGCAGCCAAGAGCTCATAGCGGGAGTAGCAATTGGTGAGCAGTTCTTC
>TRBV3-1|NA|TRBJ2-1|NA
CASSQEGLRAEFF
TGTGCCAGCAGCCAAGAGGGTTTGCGGGCCGAGTTCTTC
>TRBV11-1|once|TRBJ2-3|NA
CASSLAGRIGTDTQYF
TGTGCCAGCAGCTTAGCAGGCAGGATCGGCACAGATACGCAGTATTTT
>TRBV18|NA|TRBJ2-7|NA
CASSTSMDNYEQYF
TGTGCCAGCTCAACCTCAATGGACAACTACGAGCAGTACTTC
>TRBV27|once|TRBJ2-1|NA
CASRPPSGIYEQFF
TGTGCCAGCAGACCCCCTTCGGGTATCTATGAGCAGTTCTTC